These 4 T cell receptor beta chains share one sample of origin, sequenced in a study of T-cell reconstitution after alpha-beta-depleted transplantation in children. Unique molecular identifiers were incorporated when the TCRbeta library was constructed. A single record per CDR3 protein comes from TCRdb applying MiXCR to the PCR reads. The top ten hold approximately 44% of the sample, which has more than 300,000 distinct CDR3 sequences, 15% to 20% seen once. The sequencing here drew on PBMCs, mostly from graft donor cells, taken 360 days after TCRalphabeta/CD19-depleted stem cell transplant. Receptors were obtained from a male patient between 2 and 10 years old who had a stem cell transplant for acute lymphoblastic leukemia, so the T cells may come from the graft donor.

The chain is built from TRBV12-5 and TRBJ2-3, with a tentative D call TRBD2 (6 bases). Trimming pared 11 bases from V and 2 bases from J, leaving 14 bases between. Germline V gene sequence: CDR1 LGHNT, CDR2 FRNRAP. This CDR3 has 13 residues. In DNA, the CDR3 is TGTGCTCTTCGGGGGAACGACACAGATACGCAGTATTTT. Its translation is CALRGNDTDTQYF.

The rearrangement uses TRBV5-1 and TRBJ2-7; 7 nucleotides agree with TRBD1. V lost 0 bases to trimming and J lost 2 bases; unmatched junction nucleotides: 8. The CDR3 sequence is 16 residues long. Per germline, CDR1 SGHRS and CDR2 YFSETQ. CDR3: CASSLGGQVRTYEQYF. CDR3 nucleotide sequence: TGCGCCAGCAGCTTGGGAGGACAGGTTAGAACCTACGAGCAGTACTTC.

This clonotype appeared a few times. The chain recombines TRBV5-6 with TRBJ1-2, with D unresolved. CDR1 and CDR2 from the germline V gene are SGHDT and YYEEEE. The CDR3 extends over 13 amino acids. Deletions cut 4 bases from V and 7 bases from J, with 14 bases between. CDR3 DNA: TGTGCCAGCAGCCTCCTGGCCCTTTCTGGCTACACCTTC. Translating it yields CASSLLALSGYTF.

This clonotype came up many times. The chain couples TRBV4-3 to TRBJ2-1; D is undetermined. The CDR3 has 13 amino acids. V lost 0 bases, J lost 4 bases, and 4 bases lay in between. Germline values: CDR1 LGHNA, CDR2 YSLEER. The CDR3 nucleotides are TGCGCCAGCAGCCAAGAGGGGTACAATGAGCAGTTCTTC. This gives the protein CASSQEGYNEQFF.